A single sample gave rise to the 8 T cell receptor beta chains below, sequenced in a study of T-cell memory formation after mild COVID-19 (dated by TCRdb to about 2021). Library preparation used 5' RACE. TCRdb records Illumina NovaSeq 6000 as the sequencer. Using fastp trimming at Q25 and MiXCR clonotype assembly, TCRdb reanalyzed the public sequencing data and kept in-frame beta chains. Records with the same CDR3 protein are collapsed into one entry carrying the most frequent genes and DNA. Here the sample has 550,000 to 700,000 distinct CDR3 sequences; about 20% occur a single time. 9.5% to 15% of the sample lies in the top ten. Sequences were obtained from PBMCs or a T cell subset sorted from them (not recorded which). These receptors all come from an adult woman who had mild COVID-19 (a few samples of this study predate the infection). The sample titles of this study are shuffled in the database, so cell type and time point are left out; the donor was told from shared clones.

This clonotype turned up a few times. This chain links TRBV20-1 with TRBJ1-1; D gene uncertain. This CDR3 comprises 14 residues. CDR1 and CDR2 from the germline V gene are DFQATT and SNEGSKA (reference sequence). Trimming pared 0 bases from V and 6 bases from J, leaving 14 bases between. CDR3 sequence: CSARDHVGAPEAFF. The CDR3 DNA is TGCAGTGCTAGAGATCACGTGGGAGCGCCTGAAGCTTTCTTT.

This chain uses TRBV20-1 with TRBJ2-3; D may correspond to TRBD1 or TRBD2 (6 bases each). Germline lookup yields CDR1 DFQATT and CDR2 SNEGSKA (reference sequence). V gave up 0 bases and J gave up 6 bases, with 16 bases separating them. The CDR3 length is 15 residues. The CDR3 sequence is CSAREGGLAIDTQYF. DNA for the CDR3: TGCAGTGCTAGAGAGGGGGGCCTAGCTATCGATACGCAGTATTTT.

In this sample, this clonotype turned up many times. This chain connects TRBV7-8 to TRBJ2-3; D call uncertain. V lost 5 bases and J lost 1, with 13 bases in between. CDR1 is SGHVS and CDR2 is FQNEAQ in the germline V gene. The CDR3 is 15 amino acids. For the CDR3, the DNA is TGTGCCAGCAGCCCTAGTGGAGTGGGCACAGATACGCAGTATTTT. Protein sequence: CASSPSGVGTDTQYF.

The chain joins TRBV7-9 to TRBJ2-3; 7 nucleotides align to TRBD1. CDR1 and CDR2 from the germline V gene are SEHNR and FQNEAQ (reference sequence). The CDR3 runs 17 residues. J gave up 0 bases and V 4 bases, and 10 bases lay outside the gene matches. The CDR3: CASSSSRQGQSTDTQYF. Written as DNA, the CDR3 is TGTGCCAGCAGCTCCTCTCGACAGGGACAAAGCACAGATACGCAGTATTTT. The entire variable domain, with the rest obtained from reference TRBV7-9 and TRBJ2-3, is as follows: DTGVSQNPRHKITKRGQNVTFRCDPISEHNRLYWYRQTLGQGPEFLTYFQNEAQLEKSRLLSDRFSAERPKGSFSTLEIQRTEQGDSAMYLCASSSSRQGQSTDTQYFGPGTRLTVL.

This clonotype appeared a few times. The chain has TRBV7-9 and TRBJ1-6; 10 bases agree with TRBD1. Per germline, CDR1 SEHNR and CDR2 FQNEAQ (reference sequence). V lost 5 bases, J lost 14 bases, and 12 bases stayed unmatched. This CDR3 region has 15 residues. DNA of the CDR3: TGTGCCAGCAGCGCCCAAAGGACAGGGGGACCAGCCCTCCACTTT. It is translated as CASSAQRTGGPALHF.

This clonotype has only a few counts. The chain links TRBV24-1 to TRBJ2-4; D unclear. V lost 5 bases, J lost 6 bases, and 10 bases lay in between. The CDR3 length is 13 residues. Per germline, CDR1 KGHDR and CDR2 SFDVKD. CDR3 in amino acids: CATSGKGVNIQYF. CDR3 sequence (DNA): TGTGCCACCAGTGGGAAAGGAGTAAACATTCAGTACTTC.

This clonotype was observed a few times. The V gene is TRBV20-1, the J gene TRBJ1-1; perhaps TRBD1 as D (6 bases). V was cut by 0 bases and J by 6 bases, with 20 bases left in between. From germline, CDR1 is DFQATT and CDR2 SNEGSKA (reference sequence). The CDR3 totals 16 residues. As DNA, the CDR3 is TGCAGTGCTAGAGATCTCTTCGGCAGGGGAGGGCCTGAAGCTTTCTTT. It codes for CSARDLFGRGGPEAFF.

This clonotype was seen more than once but under ten times. This chain uses TRBV4-1 with TRBJ1-2; 9 nucleotides match TRBD1. The germline CDR1 and CDR2 sequences are MGHRA and YSYEKL. The CDR3 runs 17 residues. The ends lost 3 bases at V and 4 bases at J; junction bases unmatched: 12. The CDR3 sequence is CASSHAGTGTPAYGYTF. In nucleotides, the CDR3 is TGCGCCAGCAGCCATGCCGGGACAGGGACCCCTGCCTATGGCTACACCTTC.